A single sample gave rise to the 9 T cell receptor beta chains below, sequenced in a study of T-cell reconstitution after alpha-beta-depleted transplantation in children. Using unique molecular identifiers, the investigators prepared the TCRbeta library. Via MiXCR, TCRdb re-called the PCR reads, giving one row per CDR3 protein. The table has a few hundred thousand distinct CDR3 sequences, approximately 10% seen once. The starting material was PBMCs from the stem cell graft donor, obtained from the stem cell graft. The receptors stem from a human donor who donated a stem cell graft to a child with acute lymphoblastic leukemia.

The chain carries TRBV4-3 and TRBJ2-1; D call uncertain. The germline V gene has CDR1 LGHNA and CDR2 YSLEER. V was shortened by 0 bases and J by 7 bases, with 13 bases between the two germline ends. CDR3 length: 15 amino acids. CDR3 sequence (DNA): TGCGCCAGCAGCCAAGAGATTACAGCACCTAATGAGCAGTTCTTC. Residues: CASSQEITAPNEQFF.

V is TRBV7-9 and J is TRBJ1-4; D gene uncertain. Deletions cut 4 bases from V and 7 bases from J, with 22 bases between. Germline loops: CDR1 SEHNR, CDR2 FQNEAQ (reference sequence). The CDR3 spans 17 residues. CDR3: CASSSRIGDWTPEKLFF. CDR3 bases: TGTGCCAGCAGCTCCCGTATCGGGGATTGGACCCCTGAAAAACTGTTTTTT.

The sample holds a few counts of this clonotype. V is TRBV2 and J is TRBJ1-1; D not certain. Germline values: CDR1 SNHLY, CDR2 FYNNEI. This CDR3 is built from 14 residues. V shed 7 bases and J shed 6 bases, with 18 bases lying between them. The DNA for the CDR3 is TGTGCCAGCATGATAAGAATAGGTGGGGCTGAAGCTTTCTTT. Its translation: CASMIRIGGAEAFF.

The chain joins TRBV12-3 or TRBV12-4 to TRBJ1-5; D is possibly TRBD1 (5 bases). Deletions cut 4 bases from V and 3 bases from J, with 10 bases between. The CDR3 covers 14 residues. In DNA form, the CDR3 reads TGTGCCAGCAGTTCTGACAGCGTCAATCAGCCCCAGCATTTT. The encoded protein is CASSSDSVNQPQHF.

This clonotype was seen ten or more times. This chain links TRBV20-1 with TRBJ2-1; D gene unclear. This CDR3 has 14 amino acids. Germline lookup yields CDR1 DFQATT and CDR2 SNEGSKA (reference sequence). Trimming removed 2 bases at V and 6 bases at J, with 14 bases between. CDR3 residues: CSARRMPDGNEQFF. In DNA, the CDR3 is TGCAGTGCTAGACGGATGCCAGACGGCAATGAGCAGTTCTTC.

V usage is TRBV12-3 or TRBV12-4 and J usage is TRBJ2-7; no reliable D call. With 4 bases removed from V and 2 bases from J, the gap between germline ends came to 12 bases. The CDR3 sequence is 14 residues long. CDR3 sequence (DNA): TGTGCCAGCAGTTCCTGGGCCAAAGCCTACGAGCAGTACTTC. Protein product: CASSSWAKAYEQYF.

This clonotype has a handful of counts. CDR3 residues: CASSPPVRGNYEQYF. The CDR3 DNA reads TGTGCCAGCAGCCCTCCCGTTAGGGGAAACTACGAGCAGTACTTC. The V and J genes are TRBV3-1 and TRBJ2-7; D perhaps matches TRBD1 (5 bases). This CDR3 has 15 residues. CDR1 is LGHDT and CDR2 is YNNKEL in the germline V gene (reference sequence). V was pared by 4 bases and J by 3 bases, with 16 bases between.

The sample holds many counts of this clonotype. The chain uses TRBV7-2 and TRBJ2-7; TRBD1 agrees at 10 bases. Germline V gene sequence: CDR1 SGHTA, CDR2 FQGNSA. This CDR3 contains 15 residues. V shed 5 bases and J 1 base; nucleotides not matched to a gene: 5. CDR3 region: CASSAGQGRSYEQYF. CDR3 nucleotide sequence: TGTGCCAGCAGCGCGGGACAGGGGAGGTCCTACGAGCAGTACTTC.

This clonotype appeared a few times. The chain employs TRBV9 and TRBJ2-5, with D possibly matching TRBD1 (5 bases). CDR3 length: 15 amino acids. V was cut by 0 bases and J by 5 bases, with 14 bases left in between. Germline V lookup: CDR1 SGDLS, CDR2 YYNGEE. The CDR3 loop reads CASSVAPGSRETQYF. The CDR3 DNA follows: TGTGCCAGCAGCGTAGCTCCAGGGTCGAGGGAGACCCAGTACTTC. The complete variable domain, with remaining parts taken from reference TRBV9 and TRBJ2-5, reads DSGVTQTPKHLITATGQRVTLRCSPRSGDLSVYWYQQSLDQGLQFLIQYYNGEERAKGNILERFSAQQFPDLHSELNLSSLELGDSALYFCASSVAPGSRETQYFGPGTRLLVL.